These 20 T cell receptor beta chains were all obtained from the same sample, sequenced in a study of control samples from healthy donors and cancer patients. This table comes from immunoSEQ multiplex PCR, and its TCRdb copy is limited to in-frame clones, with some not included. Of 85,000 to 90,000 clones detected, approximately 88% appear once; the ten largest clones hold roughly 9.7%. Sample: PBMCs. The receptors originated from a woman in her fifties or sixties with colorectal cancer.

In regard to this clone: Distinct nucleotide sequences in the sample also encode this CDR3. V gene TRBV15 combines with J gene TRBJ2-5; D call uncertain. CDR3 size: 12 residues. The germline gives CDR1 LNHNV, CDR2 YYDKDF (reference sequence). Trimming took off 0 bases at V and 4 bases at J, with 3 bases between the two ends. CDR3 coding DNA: TGTGCCACCAGCAGAGATTTAGAGACCCAGTACTTC. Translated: CATSRDLETQYF.

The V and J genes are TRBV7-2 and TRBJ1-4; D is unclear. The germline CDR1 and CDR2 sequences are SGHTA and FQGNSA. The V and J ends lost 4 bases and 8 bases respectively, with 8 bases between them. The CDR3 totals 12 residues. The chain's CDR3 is CASSSQSEKLFF. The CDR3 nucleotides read TGTGCCAGCAGCTCCCAAAGCGAAAAACTGTTTTTT.

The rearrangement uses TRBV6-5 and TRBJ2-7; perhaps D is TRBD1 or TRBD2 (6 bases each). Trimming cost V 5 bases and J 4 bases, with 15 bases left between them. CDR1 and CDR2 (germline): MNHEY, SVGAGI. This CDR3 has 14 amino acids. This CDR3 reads CASSMQKGGYEQYV. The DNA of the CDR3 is TGTGCCAGCAGTATGCAAAAAGGGGGGTACGAGCAGTACGTC.

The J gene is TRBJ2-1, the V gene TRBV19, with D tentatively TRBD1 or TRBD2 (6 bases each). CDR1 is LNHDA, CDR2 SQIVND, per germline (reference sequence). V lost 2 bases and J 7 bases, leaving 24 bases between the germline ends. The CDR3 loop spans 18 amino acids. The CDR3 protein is CASSIKGGDNFRGNEQFF. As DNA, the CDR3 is TGTGCCAGTAGTATAAAAGGGGGAGATAACTTCCGGGGGAATGAGCAGTTCTTC.

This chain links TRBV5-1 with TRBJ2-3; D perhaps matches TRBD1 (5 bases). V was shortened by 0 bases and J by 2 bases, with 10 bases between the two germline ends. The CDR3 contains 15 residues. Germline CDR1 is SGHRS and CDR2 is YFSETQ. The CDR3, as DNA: TGCGCCAGCAGCTTGGGGCAGGGCGCCACAGATACGCAGTATTTT. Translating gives CASSLGQGATDTQYF.

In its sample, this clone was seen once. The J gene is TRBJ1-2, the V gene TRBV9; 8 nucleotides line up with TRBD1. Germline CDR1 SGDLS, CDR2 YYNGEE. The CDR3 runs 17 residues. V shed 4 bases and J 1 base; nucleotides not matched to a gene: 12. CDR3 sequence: CASSLNSGTGINYGYTF. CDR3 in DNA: TGTGCCAGCAGCCTAAATTCCGGGACAGGAATTAACTATGGCTACACCTTC.

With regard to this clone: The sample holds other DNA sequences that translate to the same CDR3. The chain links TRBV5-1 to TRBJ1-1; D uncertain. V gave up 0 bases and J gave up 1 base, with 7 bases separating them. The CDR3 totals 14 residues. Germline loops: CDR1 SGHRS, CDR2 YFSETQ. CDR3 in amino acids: CASSLGRGNTEAFF. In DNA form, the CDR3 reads TGCGCCAGCAGCTTGGGGCGGGGGAACACTGAAGCTTTCTTT.

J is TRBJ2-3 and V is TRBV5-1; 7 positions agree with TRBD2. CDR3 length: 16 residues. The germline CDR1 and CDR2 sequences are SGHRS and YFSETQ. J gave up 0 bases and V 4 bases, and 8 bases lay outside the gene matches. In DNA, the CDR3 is TGCGCCAGCAGCGTAGAAGCGGGGAAAAGCACAGATACGCAGTATTTT. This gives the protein CASSVEAGKSTDTQYF. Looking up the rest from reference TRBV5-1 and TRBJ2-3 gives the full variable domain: KAGVTQTPRYLIKTRGQQVTLSCSPISGHRSVSWYQQTPGQGLQFLFEYFSETQRNKGNFPGRFSGRQFSNSRSEMNVSTLELGDSALYLCASSVEAGKSTDTQYFGPGTRLTVL.

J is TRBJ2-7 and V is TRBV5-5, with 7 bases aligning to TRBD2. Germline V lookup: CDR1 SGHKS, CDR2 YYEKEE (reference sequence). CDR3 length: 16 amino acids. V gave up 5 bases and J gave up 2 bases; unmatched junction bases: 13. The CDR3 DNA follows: TGTGCCAGCAGAGCCACCCGGGACTACCCTACCTACGAGCAGTACGTC. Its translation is CASRATRDYPTYEQYV.

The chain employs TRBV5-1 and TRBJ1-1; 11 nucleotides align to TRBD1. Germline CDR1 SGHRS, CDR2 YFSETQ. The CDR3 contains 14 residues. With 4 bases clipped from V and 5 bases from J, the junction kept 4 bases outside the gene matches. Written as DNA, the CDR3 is TGCGCCAGCAGCACCGGGACAGGGGGAACTGAAGCTTTCTTT. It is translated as CASSTGTGGTEAFF.

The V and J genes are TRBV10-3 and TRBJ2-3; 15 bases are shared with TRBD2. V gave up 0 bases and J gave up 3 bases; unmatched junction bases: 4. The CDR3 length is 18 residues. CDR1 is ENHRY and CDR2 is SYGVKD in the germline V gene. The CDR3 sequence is CAISESWTSGGATDTQYF. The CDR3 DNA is TGTGCCATCAGTGAGTCGTGGACTAGCGGGGGGGCGACAGATACGCAGTATTTT.

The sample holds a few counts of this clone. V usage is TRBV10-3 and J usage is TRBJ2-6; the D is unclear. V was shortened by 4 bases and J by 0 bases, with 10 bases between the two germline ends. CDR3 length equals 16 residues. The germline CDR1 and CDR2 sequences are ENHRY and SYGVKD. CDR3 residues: CAISGGFDSGANVLTF. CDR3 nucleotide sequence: TGTGCCATCAGTGGAGGATTTGACTCTGGGGCCAACGTCCTGACTTTC.

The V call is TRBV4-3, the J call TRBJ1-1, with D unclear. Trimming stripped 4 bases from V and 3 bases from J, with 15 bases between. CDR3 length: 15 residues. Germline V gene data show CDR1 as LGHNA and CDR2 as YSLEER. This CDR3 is CASSPRPRSDTEAFF. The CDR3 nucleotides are TGCGCCAGCAGCCCCCGACCTAGATCCGACACTGAAGCTTTCTTT.

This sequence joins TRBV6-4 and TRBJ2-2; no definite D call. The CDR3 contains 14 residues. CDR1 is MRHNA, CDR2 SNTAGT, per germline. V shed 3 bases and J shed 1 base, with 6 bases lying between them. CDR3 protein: CASSEKGNTGELFF. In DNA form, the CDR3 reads TGTGCCAGCAGTGAAAAGGGGAACACCGGGGAGCTGTTTTTT.

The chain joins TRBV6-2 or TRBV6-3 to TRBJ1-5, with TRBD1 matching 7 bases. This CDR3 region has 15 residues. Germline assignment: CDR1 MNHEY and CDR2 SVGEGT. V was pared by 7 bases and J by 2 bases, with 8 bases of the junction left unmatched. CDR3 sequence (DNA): TGTGCCAGCACCCCGGGAGGGGGCGGCAATCAGCCCCAGCATTTT. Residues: CASTPGGGGNQPQHF.

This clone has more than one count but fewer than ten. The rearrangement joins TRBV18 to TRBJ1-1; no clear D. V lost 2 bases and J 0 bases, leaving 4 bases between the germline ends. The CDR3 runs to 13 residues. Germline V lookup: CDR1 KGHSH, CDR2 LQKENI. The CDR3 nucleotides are TGTGCCAGCTCACCAGGTCTGAACACTGAAGCTTTCTTT. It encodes CASSPGLNTEAFF.

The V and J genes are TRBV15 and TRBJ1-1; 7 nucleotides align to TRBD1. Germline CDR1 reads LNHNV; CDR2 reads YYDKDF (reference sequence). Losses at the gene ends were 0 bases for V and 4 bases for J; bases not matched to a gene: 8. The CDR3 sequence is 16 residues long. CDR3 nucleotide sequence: TGTGCCACCAGCAGAGATCTAACAGGGGTGGGCACTGAAGCTTTCTTT. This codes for CATSRDLTGVGTEAFF. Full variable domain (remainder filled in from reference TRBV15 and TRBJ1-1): DAMVIQNPRYQVTQFGKPVTLSCSQTLNHNVMYWYQQKSSQAPKLLFHYYDKDFNNEADTPDNFQSRRPNTSFCFLDIRSPGLGDTAMYLCATSRDLTGVGTEAFFGQGTRLTVV.

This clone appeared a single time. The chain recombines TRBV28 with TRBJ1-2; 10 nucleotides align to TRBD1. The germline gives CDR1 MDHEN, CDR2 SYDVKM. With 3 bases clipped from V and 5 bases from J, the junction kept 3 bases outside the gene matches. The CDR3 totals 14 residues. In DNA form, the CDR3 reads TGTGCCAGCAGTTTCCCGGGACAGGGGTATGGCTACACCTTC. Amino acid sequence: CASSFPGQGYGYTF.

The CDR3 bases are TGTGCCAGCAAAAACAGGGAGATCACCGGGGAGCTGTTTTTT. Translation gives CASKNREITGELFF. The rearrangement links TRBV27 to TRBJ2-2; possibly TRBD1 for D (6 bases). This CDR3 spans 14 amino acids. The V gene lost 7 bases and the J gene lost 4 bases, with 13 bases spanning the gap. The V gene's germline CDR1 is MNHEY and CDR2 SMNVEV (reference sequence).

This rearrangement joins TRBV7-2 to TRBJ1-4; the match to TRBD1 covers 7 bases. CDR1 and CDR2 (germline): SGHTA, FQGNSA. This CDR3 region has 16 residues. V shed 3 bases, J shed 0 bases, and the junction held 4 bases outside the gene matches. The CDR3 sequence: CASSFTGTATNEKLFF. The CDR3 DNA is TGTGCCAGCAGCTTTACAGGGACAGCAACTAATGAAAAACTGTTTTTT.